This TCR beta chain originates from a study of technical replicates of blood from several donors. Only in-frame clones appear in the TCRdb table, and some are missing; sequencing was by immunoSEQ multiplex PCR. The sample has 30,000 to 40,000 clones, roughly 92% seen once. J lost 11 bases, V lost 6 bases, and 9 bases had no gene match. The CDR3 covers 12 residues. From germline, CDR1 is SQVTM and CDR2 ANQGSEA. The J gene is TRBJ1-5, the V gene TRBV29-1, with 8 bases aligning to TRBD1. The sequence came from a human donor in good health. Some clones in this sample may be carry-over from other donors' samples. The sample comprised PBMCs. The CDR3 bases are TGCAGCGTCTGGGGGGGGACAGGAACCCAGCATTTT. This sequence encodes CSVWGGTGTQHF.